These 14 T cell receptor beta chains share one sample of origin, sequenced in a study of T-cell reconstitution after alpha-beta-depleted transplantation in children. Unique molecular identifiers were incorporated during preparation of the TCRbeta library. Using its own MiXCR run on the PCR reads, TCRdb lists one record per CDR3 protein. This sample has some 240,000 distinct CDR3 sequences, with over 9.5% found just once. Sequenced here: PBMCs from the stem cell graft donor, sampled from the stem cell graft. The receptors were sampled from a human donor who donated a stem cell graft to a child with SCID.

The table lists this clonotype with many counts. The rearrangement uses TRBV15 and TRBJ2-7; D is unresolved. The CDR3 is 13 amino acids. V was shortened by 5 bases and J by 0 bases, with 8 bases between the two germline ends. Germline CDR1 is LNHNV and CDR2 is YYDKDF (reference sequence). This chain's CDR3 is CATSAKYSYEQYF. DNA of the CDR3: TGTGCCACCAGCGCCAAGTACTCCTACGAGCAGTACTTC.

This clonotype was recorded at least ten times. The J gene is TRBJ2-5, the V gene TRBV20-1; the D is unclear. Germline loops: CDR1 DFQATT, CDR2 SNEGSKA (reference sequence). This CDR3 region has 13 residues. Trimming removed 5 bases from V and 1 base from J, with 11 bases in between. DNA of the CDR3: TGCAGTGCTCTTGGGCTAAGCCAAGAGACCCAGTACTTC. As protein: CSALGLSQETQYF.

This clonotype was recorded many times. V gene TRBV2 combines with J gene TRBJ2-5; no clear D. CDR1 is SNHLY and CDR2 is FYNNEI in the germline V gene. The CDR3 runs to 12 residues. V lost 6 bases, J lost 7 bases, and 12 bases lay in between. The CDR3 DNA reads TGTGCCAGCAGGGATCCGACTCCGACCCAGTACTTC. It codes for CASRDPTPTQYF. The full variable domain, rest sourced from reference TRBV2 and TRBJ2-5, is EPEVTQTPSHQVTQMGQEVILRCVPISNHLYFYWYRQILGQKVEFLVSFYNNEISEKSEIFDDQFSVERPDGSNFTLKIRSTKLEDSAMYFCASRDPTPTQYFGPGTRLLVL.

This clonotype has a count of ten or more. This chain connects TRBV12-3 or TRBV12-4 to TRBJ2-1; 8 bases fit TRBD2. J gave up 6 bases and V 4 bases, and 11 bases lay outside the gene matches. This CDR3 contains 16 residues. The CDR3: CASSSRPGLVGNEQFF. CDR3 coding DNA: TGTGCCAGCAGTTCCCGACCGGGACTAGTTGGCAATGAGCAGTTCTTC.

Ten or more counts support this clonotype. The rearrangement uses TRBV5-1 and TRBJ2-7, with D possibly TRBD2 on 5 matching bases. The V end was cut by 0 bases, the J end by 0 bases, with 13 bases between. The CDR3 runs 16 residues. Germline V gene data show CDR1 as SGHRS and CDR2 as YFSETQ. CDR3 coding DNA: TGCGCCAGCAGCTTGGACCCGGAGGAAAGCTCCTACGAGCAGTACTTC. As protein: CASSLDPEESSYEQYF.

The rearrangement links TRBV6-1 to TRBJ1-6; D ambiguous. Germline V gene data show CDR1 as MNHNS and CDR2 as SASEGT. V dropped 7 bases and J dropped 13 bases, with 17 bases sitting between them. The CDR3 runs 13 residues. CDR3 sequence: CASNPGESFPLHF. DNA of the CDR3: TGTGCCAGCAATCCCGGAGAGTCTTTCCCCCTCCACTTT.

In its sample, this clonotype was seen many times. This chain's CDR3 is CASSVQGTETQYF. The CDR3 coding sequence is TGTGCCAGCAGTGTGCAGGGGACGGAGACCCAGTACTTC. The chain has TRBV6-1 and TRBJ2-5; a weak D match, TRBD1 (6 bases). Trimming shortened V by 4 bases and J by 5 bases, and 11 bases separated the two germline ends. This CDR3 contains 13 residues. Germline V gene data show CDR1 as MNHNS and CDR2 as SASEGT.

The sample holds many counts of this clonotype. The chain links TRBV20-1 to TRBJ1-2, with 9 bases identical to TRBD1. J lost 3 bases, V lost 2 bases, and 4 bases had no gene match. The V gene's germline CDR1 is DFQATT and CDR2 SNEGSKA (reference sequence). The CDR3 has 14 amino acids. The CDR3 DNA reads as TGCAGTGCTAGACCCACAGGGGGCGACTATGGCTACACCTTC. Its protein is CSARPTGGDYGYTF.

This chain joins TRBV2 and TRBJ1-5; D may be TRBD1 (5 bases). The CDR3 has 17 residues. V shed 0 bases and J shed 6 bases, with 18 bases lying between them. Germline CDR1 and CDR2: SNHLY and FYNNEI. CDR3 sequence (DNA): TGTGCCAGCAGTGAAGCGGGGGGGGGTTGGGCATCTCAGCCCCAGCATTTT. This encodes CASSEAGGGWASQPQHF. The variable domain in full, completed from reference TRBV2 and TRBJ1-5, reads EPEVTQTPSHQVTQMGQEVILRCVPISNHLYFYWYRQILGQKVEFLVSFYNNEISEKSEIFDDQFSVERPDGSNFTLKIRSTKLEDSAMYFCASSEAGGGWASQPQHFGDGTRLSIL.

The table lists this clonotype with many counts. DNA of the CDR3: TGCAGTGCTAGAGATCGGGTAGGGAACTACGAGCAGTACTTC. Translated, it gives CSARDRVGNYEQYF. This rearrangement joins TRBV20-1 to TRBJ2-7; D unclear. Germline CDR1 is DFQATT and CDR2 is SNEGSKA (reference sequence). Trimming removed 0 bases from V and 3 bases from J, with 12 bases in between. The CDR3 is made up of 14 amino acids.

This clonotype was counted many times. J is TRBJ2-7 and V is TRBV12-3 or TRBV12-4, with D hard to call. Trimming took off 3 bases at V and 5 bases at J, with 8 bases between the two ends. CDR3 length: 12 residues. The CDR3: CASSFLGHEQYF. CDR3 DNA sequence: TGTGCCAGCAGTTTTCTAGGGCACGAGCAGTACTTC.

The V and J genes are TRBV4-1 and TRBJ2-2; D is ambiguous. The CDR3 contains 14 residues. V gave up 2 bases and J gave up 0 bases, with 4 bases separating them. Germline V lookup: CDR1 MGHRA, CDR2 YSYEKL. The CDR3 spells CASSQTANTGELFF. The CDR3 bases are TGCGCCAGCAGCCAAACCGCGAACACCGGGGAGCTGTTTTTT.

This clonotype was observed many times. V usage is TRBV20-1 and J usage is TRBJ2-2; 8 nucleotides align to TRBD2. Germline CDR1 is DFQATT and CDR2 is SNEGSKA (reference sequence). V dropped 0 bases and J dropped 4; count of bases not matched to a gene: 7. The CDR3 sequence is 16 residues long. DNA of the CDR3: TGCAGTGCTAGAGATCCGATAGCGGGGATCACCGGGGAGCTGTTTTTT. It translates to CSARDPIAGITGELFF.

This clonotype was counted ten times or more. In nucleotides, the CDR3 is TGTGCCAGCAGTAAGAGTTTGTACGGCAATCAGCCCCAGCATTTT. Its protein is CASSKSLYGNQPQHF. The chain recombines TRBV6-1 with TRBJ1-5; D remains ambiguous. Germline assignment: CDR1 MNHNS and CDR2 SASEGT. The germline V and J ends were trimmed by 5 bases and 2 bases, with 13 bases remaining between them. The CDR3 extends over 15 amino acids.